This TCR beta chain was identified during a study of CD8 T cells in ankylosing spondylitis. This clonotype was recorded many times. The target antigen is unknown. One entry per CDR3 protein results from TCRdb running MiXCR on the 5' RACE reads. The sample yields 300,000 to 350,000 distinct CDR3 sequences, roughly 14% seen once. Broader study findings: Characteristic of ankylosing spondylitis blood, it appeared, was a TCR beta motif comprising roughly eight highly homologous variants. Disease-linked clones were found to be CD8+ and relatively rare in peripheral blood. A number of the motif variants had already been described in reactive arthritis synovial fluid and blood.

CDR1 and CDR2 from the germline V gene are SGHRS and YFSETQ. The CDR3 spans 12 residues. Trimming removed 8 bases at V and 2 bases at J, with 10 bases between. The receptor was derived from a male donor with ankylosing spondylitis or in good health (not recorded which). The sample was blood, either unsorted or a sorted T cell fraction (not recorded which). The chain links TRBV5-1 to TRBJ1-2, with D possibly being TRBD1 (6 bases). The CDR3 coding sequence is TGCGCCAGTAGGGGGGTCAACTATGGCTACACCTTC. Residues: CASRGVNYGYTF.